A single sample is the source of the 26 T cell receptor beta chains below, sequenced in a study of blood T cell repertoires in COVID-19. The table came from immunoSEQ multiplex PCR; TCRdb's copy has only in-frame clones and leaves some out. In the table there are about 200,000 clones, 85% of which are singletons. Sequencing used PBMCs or T cells enriched from blood (not recorded which). The receptors derive from a man in his forties who had recovered from COVID-19.

This chain links TRBV11-3 with TRBJ2-7, with a tentative D call TRBD1 (6 bases). This CDR3 has 14 amino acids. Per germline, CDR1 SGHNT and CDR2 YENEEA. The V gene lost 5 bases and the J gene lost 5 bases, with 16 bases spanning the gap. The CDR3 region is CASSLVGGDDEQYF. The CDR3 DNA reads as TGTGCCAGCAGCCTCGTTGGGGGCGACGACGAGCAGTACTTC.

J is TRBJ2-7 and V is TRBV7-2, with D unresolved. The V gene's germline CDR1 is SGHTA and CDR2 FQGNSA. The CDR3 runs to 13 residues. Trimming pared 4 bases from V and 0 bases from J, leaving 7 bases between. CDR3 DNA sequence: TGTGCCAGCAGCTCCCAGTCCTCCTACGAGCAGTACTTC. As protein: CASSSQSSYEQYF.

This clone was seen more than once but under ten times. The rearrangement links TRBV18 to TRBJ2-7, with a possible D match to TRBD2 (5 bases). Trimming removed 3 bases at V and 2 bases at J, with 17 bases between. The length of the CDR3 is 16 residues. The germline V gene encodes CDR1 KGHSH and CDR2 LQKENI. DNA of the CDR3: TGTGCCAGCTCACCGGACGGGGTGGGTTTCACCTACGAGCAGTACTTC. Translated, it gives CASSPDGVGFTYEQYF.

The V gene is TRBV5-1, the J gene TRBJ2-6; D unclear. The CDR3 is 15 residues long. V lost 4 bases to trimming and J lost 0 bases, with 8 bases between them. In germline, CDR1 is SGHRS, CDR2 YFSETQ. The CDR3 region has the DNA TGCGCCAGCAGCGAGATAACCTCTGGGGCCAACGTCCTGACTTTC. Amino acids: CASSEITSGANVLTF. The variable domain in full, with the rest retrieved from reference TRBV5-1 and TRBJ2-6, is KAGVTQTPRYLIKTRGQQVTLSCSPISGHRSVSWYQQTPGQGLQFLFEYFSETQRNKGNFPGRFSGRQFSNSRSEMNVSTLELGDSALYLCASSEITSGANVLTFGAGSRLTVL.

The rearrangement links TRBV4-2 to TRBJ1-1; no firm D call. The CDR3 is 14 amino acids. Germline V gene data show CDR1 as LGHNA and CDR2 as YNFKEQ. V lost 1 base and J lost 1, with 7 bases in between. CDR3 loop: CASSQGGGNTEAFF. In DNA, the CDR3 is TGTGCCAGCAGCCAAGGTGGAGGGAACACTGAAGCTTTCTTT.

This clone was seen only once. The CDR3 here is CASSQVAGGRGYTF. CDR3 nucleotide sequence: TGTGCCAGCAGCCAAGTCGCAGGGGGACGTGGCTACACCTTC. This sequence joins TRBV3-1 (or the pseudogene TRBV3-2) and TRBJ1-2; the match to TRBD1 covers 7 bases. The CDR3 extends over 14 amino acids. V shed 1 base and J 7 bases; nucleotides not matched to a gene: 6. Per germline, CDR1 LGHDT and CDR2 YNNKEL (reference sequence).

The count of this clone is one. The chain combines TRBV4-2 with TRBJ2-7, with TRBD2 matching 9 bases. The length of the CDR3 is 17 residues. Per the germline V gene, CDR1 is LGHNA and CDR2 is YNFKEQ. Trimming at V came to 4 bases and at J to 3 bases, leaving 13 bases not matched to a gene. The CDR3 coding sequence is TGTGCCAGCAGCCTCGGACTAGCGAGCAAGGATATCTACGAGCAGTACTTC. This gives the protein CASSLGLASKDIYEQYF.

The genes are TRBV5-6 and TRBJ1-1; weak D call: TRBD1 (5 bases). Germline CDR1 SGHDT, CDR2 YYEEEE. Between the trimmed V and J ends, which lost 4 bases and 1 base, there was a span of 11 bases. This CDR3 comprises 14 residues. CDR3 amino acids: CASSAGRPNTEAFF. CDR3 sequence (DNA): TGTGCCAGCAGCGCGGGACGGCCGAACACTGAAGCTTTCTTT. The variable domain in full, completed from reference TRBV5-6 and TRBJ1-1, reads DAGVTQSPTHLIKTRGQQVTLRCSPKSGHDTVSWYQQALGQGPQFIFQYYEEEERQRGNFPDRFSGHQFPNYSSELNVNALLLGDSALYLCASSAGRPNTEAFFGQGTRLTVV.

V gene TRBV7-9 combines with J gene TRBJ1-2; 8 bases line up with TRBD1. Germline loops: CDR1 SEHNR, CDR2 FQNEAQ (reference sequence). The length of the CDR3 is 16 residues. V lost 6 bases to trimming and J lost 2 bases; unmatched junction nucleotides: 11. CDR3 region: CASRAQGAQKNYGYTF. The CDR3, as DNA: TGTGCCAGCAGAGCCCAGGGGGCCCAAAAGAACTATGGCTACACCTTC.

This rearrangement joins TRBV4-2 to TRBJ2-7; TRBD1 matches at 10 bases. J lost 4 bases, V lost 2 bases, and 5 bases had no gene match. Germline assignment: CDR1 LGHNA and CDR2 YNFKEQ. CDR3 length equals 15 residues. CDR3 sequence reads: CASSQIGTGAYEQYF. DNA for the CDR3: TGTGCCAGCAGCCAAATCGGGACAGGGGCTTACGAGCAGTACTTC.

The rearrangement links TRBV5-1 to TRBJ2-7, with D uncertain. The CDR3 extends over 14 amino acids. V was shortened by 4 bases and J by 6 bases, with 17 bases between the two germline ends. Germline V gives CDR1 SGHRS, CDR2 YFSETQ. The CDR3 nucleotides are TGCGCCAGCAGCCCCGGCGGCGTACTTTCCGAGCAGTACTTC. It translates to CASSPGGVLSEQYF.

The genes are TRBV11-2 and TRBJ2-1; weak D call: TRBD2 (5 bases). Germline CDR1 and CDR2: SGHAT and FQNNGV. The CDR3 sequence is 15 residues long. Trimming took off 2 bases at V and 2 bases at J, with 10 bases between the two ends. The CDR3 nucleotides are TGTGCCAGCAGCTTACCAGCGGCCACCTACAATGAGCAGTTCTTC. Its translation is CASSLPAATYNEQFF.

The gene calls are TRBV5-4 and TRBJ2-2; TRBD2 matches 8 bases. The junction had 5 bases not matched to a gene; V was cut back by 0 bases and J by 4 bases. From germline, CDR1 is SGHNT and CDR2 YYREEE (reference sequence). CDR3 size: 16 residues. CDR3 amino acids: CASSLAVAGTTGELFF. In DNA form, the CDR3 reads TGTGCCAGCAGCTTGGCGGTAGCGGGAACCACCGGGGAGCTGTTTTTT.

The CDR3 DNA reads TGTGCCAGCAGCTCCCGGACAGGGAACTCACCCCTCCACTTT. This sequence encodes CASSSRTGNSPLHF. V usage is TRBV9 and J usage is TRBJ1-6; 8 positions agree with TRBD1. CDR3 size: 14 residues. The V gene's germline CDR1 is SGDLS and CDR2 YYNGEE. V shed 4 bases, J shed 10 bases, and the junction held 7 bases outside the gene matches.

The V gene is TRBV28, the J gene TRBJ2-1, with a possible D match to TRBD1 (6 bases). The ends were cut back, 1 base at V and 6 bases at J, with 16 bases in the middle. The germline V gene encodes CDR1 MDHEN and CDR2 SYDVKM. CDR3 length: 16 residues. Here the CDR3 reads CASSLLGQGQGNEQFF. The CDR3 coding sequence is TGTGCCAGCAGTTTATTGGGTCAGGGGCAGGGCAATGAGCAGTTCTTC.

This chain uses TRBV13 with TRBJ1-1; D gene unclear. V lost 5 bases to trimming and J lost 3 bases, with 22 bases between them. The germline V gene has CDR1 PRHDT and CDR2 FYEKMQ (reference sequence). The CDR3 has 17 amino acids. In nucleotides, the CDR3 is TGTGCCAGCAGCATATTGATGAGCATAGGCGGGGACACTGAAGCTTTCTTT. Protein sequence: CASSILMSIGGDTEAFF.

The chain links TRBV2 to TRBJ1-3, with D possibly TRBD1 on 5 matching bases. The CDR3 extends over 15 amino acids. The V end lost 3 bases, the J end lost 1 base, and 10 bases lay between the germline ends. Germline assignment: CDR1 SNHLY and CDR2 FYNNEI. The CDR3 DNA is TGTGCCAGCAGTGATCTTGGGGGGTCTGGAAACACCATATATTTT. Translation: CASSDLGGSGNTIYF.

This clone came up once. The chain recombines TRBV7-2 with TRBJ1-2, with D unclear. The V gene lost 5 bases and the J gene lost 7 bases, with 17 bases spanning the gap. The CDR3 consists of 14 residues. The germline V gene has CDR1 SGHTA and CDR2 FQGNSA. CDR3: CASSLAFKEGGYTF. CDR3 bases: TGTGCCAGCAGCCTGGCCTTTAAGGAGGGTGGCTACACCTTC.

V and J are TRBV7-2 and TRBJ2-7; maybe TRBD2 (5 bases). The CDR3 covers 15 residues. The germline V and J ends were trimmed by 1 base and 6 bases, with 16 bases remaining between them. Germline V gene data show CDR1 as SGHTA and CDR2 as FQGNSA. The CDR3 protein is CASSLGYGGVGEQYF. As DNA, the CDR3 is TGTGCCAGCAGCTTAGGGTATGGAGGTGTAGGCGAGCAGTACTTC.

This chain uses TRBV6-1 with TRBJ1-1, with D maybe TRBD1 (5 bases). Germline V gives CDR1 MNHNS, CDR2 SASEGT. V lost 7 bases and J lost 1, with 10 bases in between. This CDR3 spans 13 amino acids. DNA for the CDR3: TGTGCCAGCAATCCAGACAGGAACACTGAAGCTTTCTTT. Its protein product is CASNPDRNTEAFF.

The V call is TRBV27, the J call TRBJ2-7, with no clear D. V dropped 1 base and J dropped 2 bases, with 9 bases sitting between them. The CDR3 length is 14 residues. Germline loops: CDR1 MNHEY, CDR2 SMNVEV (reference sequence). CDR3 sequence reads: CASSLFPTTYEQYF. The CDR3 DNA is TGTGCCAGCAGTTTATTTCCTACCACCTACGAGCAGTACTTC.

The rearrangement uses TRBV19 and TRBJ1-4; TRBD1 aligns across 9 bases. The CDR3 is 14 residues long. Germline CDR1 LNHDA, CDR2 SQIVND (reference sequence). With V trimmed by 7 bases and J by 7 bases, 7 bases remained unmatched. CDR3 sequence: CASNYRGRSEKLFF. Written as DNA, the CDR3 is TGTGCCAGTAACTACAGGGGGCGGAGTGAAAAACTGTTTTTT.

The chain carries TRBV27 and TRBJ1-4; TRBD1 matches at 8 bases. CDR1 is MNHEY, CDR2 SMNVEV, per germline (reference sequence). Losses at the gene ends were 4 bases for V and 5 bases for J; bases not matched to a gene: 9. CDR3 length: 16 amino acids. The CDR3 sequence: CASSSPRQGSNEKLFF. Written as DNA, the CDR3 is TGTGCCAGCAGTTCCCCTCGACAGGGGTCCAATGAAAAACTGTTTTTT. The variable domain in full, with the rest retrieved from reference TRBV27 and TRBJ1-4, is EAQVTQNPRYLITVTGKKLTVTCSQNMNHEYMSWYRQDPGLGLRQIYYSMNVEVTDKGDVPEGYKVSRKEKRNFPLILESPSPNQTSLYFCASSSPRQGSNEKLFFGSGTQLSVL.

The gene calls are TRBV20-1 and TRBJ2-3; D is undetermined. The V and J ends lost 3 bases and 0 bases respectively, with 10 bases between them. The germline V gene has CDR1 DFQATT and CDR2 SNEGSKA (reference sequence). The length of the CDR3 is 14 residues. The CDR3 DNA is TGCAGTGCTAGTATGTTCTTGAGCACAGATACGCAGTATTTT. This gives the protein CSASMFLSTDTQYF.

V gene TRBV5-1 combines with J gene TRBJ2-7; the match to TRBD2 covers 7 bases. Germline lookup yields CDR1 SGHRS and CDR2 YFSETQ. The CDR3 consists of 16 residues. V was clipped by 0 bases and J by 2 bases; unmatched bases: 8. The chain's CDR3 is CASSLGPAGNTYEQYF. CDR3 in DNA: TGCGCCAGCAGCTTGGGCCCAGCGGGGAATACCTACGAGCAGTACTTC.

The chain couples TRBV24-1 to TRBJ1-5; possibly TRBD1 for D (6 bases). Per germline, CDR1 KGHDR and CDR2 SFDVKD. Trimming pared 4 bases from V and 4 bases from J, leaving 16 bases between. This CDR3 is built from 16 residues. The CDR3 protein is CATSDSGVGGNQPQHF. The CDR3 DNA is TGTGCCACCAGTGACTCAGGGGTTGGTGGAAATCAGCCCCAGCATTTT.